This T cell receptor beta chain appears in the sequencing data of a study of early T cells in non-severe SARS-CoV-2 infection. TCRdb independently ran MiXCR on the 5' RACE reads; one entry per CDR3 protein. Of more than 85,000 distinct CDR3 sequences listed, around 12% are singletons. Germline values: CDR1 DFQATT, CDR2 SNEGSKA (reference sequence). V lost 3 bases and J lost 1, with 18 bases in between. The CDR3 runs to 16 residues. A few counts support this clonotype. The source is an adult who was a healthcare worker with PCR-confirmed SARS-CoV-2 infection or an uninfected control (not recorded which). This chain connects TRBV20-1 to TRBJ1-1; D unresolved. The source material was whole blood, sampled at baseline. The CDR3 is CSARPSGPHRNTEAFF. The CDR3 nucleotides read TGCAGTGCTAGGCCCTCGGGCCCCCATCGGAACACTGAAGCTTTCTTT.